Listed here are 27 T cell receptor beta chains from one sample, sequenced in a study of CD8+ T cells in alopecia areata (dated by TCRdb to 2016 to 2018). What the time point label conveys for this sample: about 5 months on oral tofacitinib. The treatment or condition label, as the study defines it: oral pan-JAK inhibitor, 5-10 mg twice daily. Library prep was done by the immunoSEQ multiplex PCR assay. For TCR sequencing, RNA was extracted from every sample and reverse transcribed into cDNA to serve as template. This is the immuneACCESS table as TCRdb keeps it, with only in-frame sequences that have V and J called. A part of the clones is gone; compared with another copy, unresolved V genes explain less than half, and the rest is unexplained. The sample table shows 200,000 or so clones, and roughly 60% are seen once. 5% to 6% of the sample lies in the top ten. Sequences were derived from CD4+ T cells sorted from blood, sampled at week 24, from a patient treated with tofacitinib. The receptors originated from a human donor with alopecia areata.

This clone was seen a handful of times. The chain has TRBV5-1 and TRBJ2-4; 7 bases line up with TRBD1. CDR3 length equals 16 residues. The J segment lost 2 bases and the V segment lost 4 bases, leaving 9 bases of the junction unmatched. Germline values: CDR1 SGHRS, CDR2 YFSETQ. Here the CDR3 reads CASSGTGDVSKNIQYF. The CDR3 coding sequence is TGCGCCAGCAGCGGCACAGGGGACGTTTCCAAAAACATTCAGTACTTC.

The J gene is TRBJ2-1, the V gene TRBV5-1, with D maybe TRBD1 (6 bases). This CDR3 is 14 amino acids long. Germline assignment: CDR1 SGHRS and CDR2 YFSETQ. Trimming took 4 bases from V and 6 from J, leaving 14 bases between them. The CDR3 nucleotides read TGCGCCAGCAGCCCCGTCGTAGGGGGCAATGAGCAGTTCTTC. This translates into CASSPVVGGNEQFF.

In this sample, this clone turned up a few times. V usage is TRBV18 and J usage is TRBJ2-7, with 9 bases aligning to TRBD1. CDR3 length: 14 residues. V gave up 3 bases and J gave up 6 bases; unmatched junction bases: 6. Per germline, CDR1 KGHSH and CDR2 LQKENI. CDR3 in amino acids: CASSPGTGTPEQYF. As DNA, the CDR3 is TGTGCCAGCTCACCCGGGACAGGGACTCCCGAGCAGTACTTC.

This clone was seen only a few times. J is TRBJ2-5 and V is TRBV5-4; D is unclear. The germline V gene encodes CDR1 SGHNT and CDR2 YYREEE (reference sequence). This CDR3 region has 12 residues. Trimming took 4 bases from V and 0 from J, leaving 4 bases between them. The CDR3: CASSRNQETQYF. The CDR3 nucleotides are TGTGCCAGCAGCCGCAACCAAGAGACCCAGTACTTC.

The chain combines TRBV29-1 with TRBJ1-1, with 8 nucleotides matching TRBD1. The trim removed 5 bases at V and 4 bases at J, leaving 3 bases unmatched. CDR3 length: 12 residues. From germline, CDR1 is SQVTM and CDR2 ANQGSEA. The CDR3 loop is CSVIRGRTEAFF. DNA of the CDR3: TGCAGCGTTATCAGGGGGCGCACTGAAGCTTTCTTT.

CDR3 region: CSVFGTSDDKNIQYF. The CDR3 region has the DNA TGCAGCGTTTTTGGGACTAGCGACGACAAAAACATTCAGTACTTC. This chain joins TRBV29-1 and TRBJ2-4, with TRBD2 identical over 10 bases. There are 15 residues in the CDR3. Germline CDR1 and CDR2: SQVTM and ANQGSEA. J gave up 3 bases and V 5 bases, and 7 bases lay outside the gene matches.

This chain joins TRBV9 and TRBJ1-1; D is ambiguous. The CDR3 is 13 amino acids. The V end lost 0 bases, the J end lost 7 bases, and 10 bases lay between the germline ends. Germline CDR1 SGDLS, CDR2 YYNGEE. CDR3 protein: CASSVAAISEAFF. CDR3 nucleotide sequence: TGTGCCAGCAGCGTAGCGGCCATCAGTGAAGCTTTCTTT.

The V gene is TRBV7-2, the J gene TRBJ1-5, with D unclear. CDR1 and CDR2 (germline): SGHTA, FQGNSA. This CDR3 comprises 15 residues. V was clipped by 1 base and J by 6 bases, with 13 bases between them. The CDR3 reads CASSLGTGMGQPQHF. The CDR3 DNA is TGTGCCAGCAGCTTAGGGACCGGCATGGGTCAGCCCCAGCATTTT.

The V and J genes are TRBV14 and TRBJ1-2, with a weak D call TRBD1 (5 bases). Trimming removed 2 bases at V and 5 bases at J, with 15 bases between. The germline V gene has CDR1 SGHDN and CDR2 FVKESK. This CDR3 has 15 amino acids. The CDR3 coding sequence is TGTGCCAGCAGCCAATCTCTGAGGGGCTCGTATGGCTACACCTTC. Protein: CASSQSLRGSYGYTF.

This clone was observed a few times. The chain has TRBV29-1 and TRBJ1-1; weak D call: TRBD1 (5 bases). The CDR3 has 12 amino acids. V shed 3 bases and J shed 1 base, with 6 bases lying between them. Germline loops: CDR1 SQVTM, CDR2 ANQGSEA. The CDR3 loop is CSVDQGNTEAFF. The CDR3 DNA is TGCAGCGTTGACCAGGGGAACACTGAAGCTTTCTTT.

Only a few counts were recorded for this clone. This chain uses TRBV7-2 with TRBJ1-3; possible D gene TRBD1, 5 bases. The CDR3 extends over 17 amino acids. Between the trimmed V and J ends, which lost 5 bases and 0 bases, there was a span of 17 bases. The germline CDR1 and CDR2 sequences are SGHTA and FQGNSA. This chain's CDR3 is CASSLMGRESSGNTIYF. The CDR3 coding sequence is TGTGCCAGCAGCCTGATGGGCAGGGAAAGCTCTGGAAACACCATATATTTT.

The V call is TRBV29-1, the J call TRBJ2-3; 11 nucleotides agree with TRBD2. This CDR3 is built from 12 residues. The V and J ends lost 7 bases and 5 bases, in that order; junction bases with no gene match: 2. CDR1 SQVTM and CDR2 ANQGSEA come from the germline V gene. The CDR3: CSAGLAGDTQYF. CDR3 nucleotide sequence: TGCAGCGCTGGACTAGCGGGAGATACGCAGTATTTT.

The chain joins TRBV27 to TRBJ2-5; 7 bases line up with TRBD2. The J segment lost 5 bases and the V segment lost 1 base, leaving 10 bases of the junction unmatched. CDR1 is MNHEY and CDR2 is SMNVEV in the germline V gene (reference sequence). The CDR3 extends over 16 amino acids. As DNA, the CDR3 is TGTGCCAGCAGTTTATTTAGCGGCGGGAGACCGGAGACCCAGTACTTC. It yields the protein CASSLFSGGRPETQYF.

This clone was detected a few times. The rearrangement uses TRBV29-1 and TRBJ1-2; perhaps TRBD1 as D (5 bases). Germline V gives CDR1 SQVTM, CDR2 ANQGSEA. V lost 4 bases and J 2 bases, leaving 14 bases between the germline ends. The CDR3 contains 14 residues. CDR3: CSVGSATANYGYTF. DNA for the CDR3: TGCAGCGTTGGAAGTGCGACAGCAAACTATGGCTACACCTTC.

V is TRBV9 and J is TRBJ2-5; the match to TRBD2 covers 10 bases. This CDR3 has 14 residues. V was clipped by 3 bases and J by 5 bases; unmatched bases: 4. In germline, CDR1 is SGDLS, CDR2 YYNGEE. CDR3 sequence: CASSAGLAYETQYF. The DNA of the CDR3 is TGTGCCAGCAGCGCGGGACTAGCGTATGAGACCCAGTACTTC.

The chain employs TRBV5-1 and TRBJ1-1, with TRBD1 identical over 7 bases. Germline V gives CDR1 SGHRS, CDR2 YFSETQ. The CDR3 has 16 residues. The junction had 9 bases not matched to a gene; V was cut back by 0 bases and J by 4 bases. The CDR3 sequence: CASSLGYTGEATEAFF. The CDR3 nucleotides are TGCGCCAGCAGCTTGGGTTACACAGGGGAGGCCACTGAAGCTTTCTTT.

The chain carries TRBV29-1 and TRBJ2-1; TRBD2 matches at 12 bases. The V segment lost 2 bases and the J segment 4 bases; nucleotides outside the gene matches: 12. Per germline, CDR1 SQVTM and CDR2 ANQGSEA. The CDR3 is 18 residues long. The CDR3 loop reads CSVESSSGGAEIYNEQFF. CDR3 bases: TGCAGCGTTGAATCGTCTAGCGGGGGGGCGGAGATTTACAATGAGCAGTTCTTC.

The CDR3 spells CASSAPTGIPKNIQYF. CDR3 nucleotide sequence: TGTGCCAGCTCAGCCCCGACAGGGATCCCCAAAAACATTCAGTACTTC. The J gene is TRBJ2-4, the V gene TRBV18; 7 positions match TRBD1. The CDR3 runs 16 residues. Germline V lookup: CDR1 KGHSH, CDR2 LQKENI. Trimming cost V 5 bases and J 2 bases; bases outside gene matches: 9.

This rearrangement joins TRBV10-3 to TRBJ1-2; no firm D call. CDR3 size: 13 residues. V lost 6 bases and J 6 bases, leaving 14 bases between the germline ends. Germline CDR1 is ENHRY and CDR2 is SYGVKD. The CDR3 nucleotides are TGTGCCATCAGCGGGAGGGAGCGGGATGGCTACACCTTC. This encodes CAISGRERDGYTF.

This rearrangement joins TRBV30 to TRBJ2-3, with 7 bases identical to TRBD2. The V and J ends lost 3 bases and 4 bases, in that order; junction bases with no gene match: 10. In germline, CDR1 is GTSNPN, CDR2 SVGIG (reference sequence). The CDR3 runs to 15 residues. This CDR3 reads CAWRIGGRGPDTQYF. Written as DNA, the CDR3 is TGTGCCTGGAGGATTGGCGGGAGAGGCCCAGATACGCAGTATTTT.

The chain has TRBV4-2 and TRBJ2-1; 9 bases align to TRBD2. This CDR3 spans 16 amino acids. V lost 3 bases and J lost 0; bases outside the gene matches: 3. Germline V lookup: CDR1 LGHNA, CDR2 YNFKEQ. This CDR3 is CASSQGRGGSYNEQFF. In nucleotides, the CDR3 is TGTGCCAGCAGCCAGGGGCGGGGGGGCTCCTACAATGAGCAGTTCTTC.

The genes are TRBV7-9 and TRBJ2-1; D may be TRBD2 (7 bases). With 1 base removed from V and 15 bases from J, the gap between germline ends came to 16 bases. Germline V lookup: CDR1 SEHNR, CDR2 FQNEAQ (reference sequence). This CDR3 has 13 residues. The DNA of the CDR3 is TGTGCCAGCAGCTTAGACGCGGGGGACACAGTGTTCTTC. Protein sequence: CASSLDAGDTVFF.

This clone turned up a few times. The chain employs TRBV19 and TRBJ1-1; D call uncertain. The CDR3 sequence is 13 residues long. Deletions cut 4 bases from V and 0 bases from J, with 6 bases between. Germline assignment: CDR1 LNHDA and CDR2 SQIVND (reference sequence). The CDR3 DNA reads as TGTGCCAGTAGTAGCCAGCTGAACACTGAAGCTTTCTTT. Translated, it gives CASSSQLNTEAFF.

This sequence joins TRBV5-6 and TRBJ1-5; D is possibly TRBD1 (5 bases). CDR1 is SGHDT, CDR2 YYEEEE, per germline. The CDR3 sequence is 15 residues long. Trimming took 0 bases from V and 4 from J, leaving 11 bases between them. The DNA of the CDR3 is TGTGCCAGCAGCTTGGCCGGGGGATCGAATCAGCCCCAGCATTTT. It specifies CASSLAGGSNQPQHF. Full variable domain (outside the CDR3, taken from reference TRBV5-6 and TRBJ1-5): DAGVTQSPTHLIKTRGQQVTLRCSPKSGHDTVSWYQQALGQGPQFIFQYYEEEERQRGNFPDRFSGHQFPNYSSELNVNALLLGDSALYLCASSLAGGSNQPQHFGDGTRLSIL.

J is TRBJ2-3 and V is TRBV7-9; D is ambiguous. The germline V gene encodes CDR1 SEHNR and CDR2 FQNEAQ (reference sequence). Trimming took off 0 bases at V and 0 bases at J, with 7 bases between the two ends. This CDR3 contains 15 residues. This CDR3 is CASSLAQTSTDTQYF. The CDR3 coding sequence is TGTGCCAGCAGCTTAGCTCAGACTAGCACAGATACGCAGTATTTT.

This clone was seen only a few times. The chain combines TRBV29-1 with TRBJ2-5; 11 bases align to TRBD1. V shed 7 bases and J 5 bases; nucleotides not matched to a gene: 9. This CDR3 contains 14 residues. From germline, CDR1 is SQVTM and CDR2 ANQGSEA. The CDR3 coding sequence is TGCAGCGGAACCGGGACAGGGGGGGCGGAGACCCAGTACTTC. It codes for CSGTGTGGAETQYF.

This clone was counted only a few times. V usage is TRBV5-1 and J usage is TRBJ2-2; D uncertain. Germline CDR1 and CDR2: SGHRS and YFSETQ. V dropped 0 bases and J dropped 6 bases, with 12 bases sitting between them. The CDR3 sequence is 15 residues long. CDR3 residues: CASSLVLGLPGELFF. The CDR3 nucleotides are TGCGCCAGCAGCTTGGTCCTGGGATTGCCCGGGGAGCTGTTTTTT.